This T cell receptor beta chain was found in a study of T cells after somatic rescue of genetic block. Here immunoSEQ multiplex PCR was the method, and the copy in TCRdb shows in-frame clones only, minus some. The sample includes 110,000 or so clones, about 89% seen only once; the top ten take roughly 1.5%. The CDR3 covers 11 residues. Germline V gives CDR1 MGHRA, CDR2 YSYEKL. Trimming cost V 8 bases and J 2 bases, with 6 bases left between them. V is TRBV4-1 and J is TRBJ1-1; no clear D. This TCR came from a young woman. What was sequenced was peripheral blood mononuclear cells (PBMCs). The CDR3 DNA sequence: TGCGCCAGCGCGGATAACACTGAAGCTTTCTTT. Protein sequence: CASADNTEAFF.